The TCR beta chain described here comes from a study of T cell clonotyping in hematopoietic cell transplantation. For the study at large: Recipient samples before transplant were obtained post-cytoreduction.

Time point noted: recipient sample about 28 days before transplant, after cytoreduction. Blood collection times were about day -28 and days 30, 100, 180 posttransplant. Produced via immunoSEQ multiplex PCR; TCRdb's table is partial and in-frame only. The repertoire holds approximately 42,000 clones, with approximately 81% as singletons. Source: peripheral blood mononuclear cells, taken before stem cell transplant. This receptor was obtained from a man aged 55-75 years with acute myeloid leukemia. Some clones in this sample may be carry-over from other donors' samples.

CDR3 coding DNA: TGTGCCAGCATTACTGGAGTTTCGGGACGGGGCACAGATACGCAGTATTTT. Amino acid sequence: CASITGVSGRGTDTQYF. The rearrangement links TRBV2 to TRBJ2-3, with D perhaps assigned TRBD1 or TRBD2 (5 bases each). Per the germline V gene, CDR1 is SNHLY and CDR2 is FYNNEI. This CDR3 has 17 residues. The V end lost 7 bases, the J end lost 1 base, and 21 bases lay between the germline ends.